The present TCR beta chain was sequenced within a study of blood T cell repertoires in COVID-19 (dated by TCRdb to about 2020). As for the study more broadly: Samples from collaborators originated in the United States, Italy and Spain and spanned both the acute and convalescent phases of COVID-19. The prospective study material was composed of cDNA or gDNA derived from T cells, B-cell-depleted T cells, or PBMCs. Deeply sampled blood TCRbeta repertoires from subjects exposed to, actively infected with, or recovered from COVID-19 were included in the dataset. The repertoires were released in a freely available public database intended as a resource for research on the immune response to SARS-CoV-2. Samples were obtained from the ongoing ImmuneRACE study (first 160 participants) and from some 1,200 subjects provided by 6 global collaborators. Nearly every sample came with metadata listing a de-identified subject ID, COVID-19 status, age in years and sex. Where available, HLA class I and class II types were obtained from metadata supplied by the sample provider rather than from assay-based typing.

From cysteine to phenylalanine, the CDR3 is 12 amino acids long. Only the CDR3 region is kept as DNA, spanning 36 bases read in frame from base 1. The V and J ends are trimmed by 6 bases and 2 bases, leaving 5 bases between them. The germline V gene yields SNHLY for CDR1 and FYNNEI for CDR2. General conclusions and limits of the study: The amount of clinical and demographic metadata varied by source and participant and was provided uncurated.

Enrolling through a virtual design, the prospective study's participants ranged in age from roughly 18 to 89 years and lived across roughly 24 United States geographic areas. Cohort assignment in the prospective study relied on participant-reported clinical history from a screening survey and a study questionnaire. For ImmuneRACE Cohort 3, a participant was defined as recovered based on two consecutive negative NP/OP PCR tests, clearance by a healthcare professional, or resolution of symptoms. In the prospective study, mobile phlebotomists collected whole blood, serum and a nasopharyngeal or oropharyngeal swab from each participant. Over an approximately 2-month period, participants in the prospective study had the option of providing additional blood draws and questionnaires. Prospective study blood samples were shipped either frozen or at room temperature before DNA extraction. The immunoSEQ Assay, a bias-controlled multiplex PCR, was used to amplify TCRbeta CDR3 regions from genomic DNA. Under the source paper's analysis protocol: Within the assay, amplification of reference gene primers was used to estimate how many nucleated cells each sample contained. To quantify the absolute abundance of each unique TCRbeta CDR3 rearrangement, sequence reads were collapsed and filtered. For each sample, productive Simpson clonality was calculated as the square root of Simpson's diversity index across productive rearrangements. The table comes from immuneACCESS by way of TCRdb, which keeps in-frame sequences with V and J called. Part of the clones is missing from these tables; in studies checked, under half for an unresolved V gene and the rest for unknown reasons. V and J calls and clone size follow that table, whereas D and trimming were derived from the DNA. This sample comprises about 320,000 clones, around 90% of them detected only once. The ten largest clones take up 5% of the sample.

On this clone itself: What this receptor recognizes is not known. Per-base quality was not reported, and no clone a single base away is much larger than it.

The source material was PBMCs or T cells enriched from blood (not recorded which). The receptor's source is a man aged 25 to 40 who had recovered from COVID-19. This chain joins TRBV2 to TRBJ2-1, and perhaps TRBD1 as D gene, on 5 matching bases. This receptor carries the CDR3 CASRTAYNEQFF. The DNA sequence reads TGTGCCAGCAGGACAGCCTACAATGAGCAGTTCTTC.